This T cell receptor beta chain was recorded in a study of blood T cell repertoires in COVID-19. Across the study: Researchers got acute and convalescent COVID-19 samples from the United States, Italy and Spain. The analysed material was cDNA or gDNA that came from T cells, B-cell-depleted T cells, or PBMCs.

As originally analysed: Amplification from reference gene primers served as the basis for estimated nucleated cell counts. Sequencing was performed with immunoSEQ multiplex PCR; in TCRdb, only in-frame clones are kept and a portion is missing. Clone size and the V and J calls come from that table; the DNA yielded D and trimming. The repertoire consists of 180,000 or so clones, with roughly 86% occurring once and the leading ten covering roughly 1.5%. This CDR3 has 15 amino acids. With 1 base clipped from V and 6 bases from J, the junction kept 5 bases outside the gene matches. Germline lookup yields CDR1 PRHDT and CDR2 FYEKMQ (reference sequence).

Source material: peripheral blood. The genes are TRBV13 and TRBJ2-1; TRBD2 matches 8 bases. This TCR was recovered from a woman aged 45 to 65 with acute or convalescent COVID-19. The CDR3, as DNA: TGTGCCAGCAGCTTAGATCGGCTAGCGGGCAATGAGCAGTTCTTC. Its translation: CASSLDRLAGNEQFF.